Below, 8 T cell receptor beta chains from the same sample are listed, as sequenced in a study of cytomegalovirus exposure and HLA in healthy donors. 13 Jbeta primers and 60 Vbeta primers were used for the PCR. Here immunoSEQ multiplex PCR was the method, and the copy in TCRdb shows in-frame clones only, minus some. The sample holds more than 150,000 clones; roughly 85% are singletons and the top ten take over 12%. The sequenced material came from PBMCs. Receptors were obtained from a man aged 45-65 years in good health and CMV-seropositive.

The CDR3 region is CASSLSVALGAISYEQYF. The CDR3, as DNA: TGTGCCAGCAGTTTATCCGTTGCCTTGGGGGCGATCTCCTACGAGCAGTACTTC. The chain couples TRBV28 to TRBJ2-7, with D perhaps TRBD1 (6 bases). V was trimmed by 1 base and J by 0 bases, leaving 19 bases between them. The CDR3 contains 18 residues. In germline, CDR1 is MDHEN, CDR2 SYDVKM.

This clone has more than one count but fewer than ten. J is TRBJ1-6 and V is TRBV5-6, with 8 positions matching TRBD1. The CDR3 is 16 residues long. Germline CDR1 reads SGHDT; CDR2 reads YYEEEE. Trimming at V came to 4 bases and at J to 9 bases, leaving 12 bases not matched to a gene. The CDR3 DNA sequence: TGTGCCAGCAGCCGCATGACAGGGGCCAGCGGTTCACCCCTCCACTTT. Translation: CASSRMTGASGSPLHF.

The genes are TRBV27 and TRBJ1-2, with D tentatively TRBD1 (6 bases). This CDR3 comprises 14 residues. V was clipped by 3 bases and J by 8 bases, with 16 bases between them. CDR1 and CDR2 from the germline V gene are MNHEY and SMNVEV (reference sequence). The DNA for the CDR3 is TGTGCCAGCAGTTTTACAGGGACGATCGGCGGCTACACCTTC. It is translated as CASSFTGTIGGYTF.

This clone was counted only a few times. The rearrangement uses TRBV6-1 and TRBJ1-1; D not certain. V lost 2 bases, J lost 4 bases, and 11 bases lay in between. Per germline, CDR1 MNHNS and CDR2 SASEGT. The CDR3 has 14 residues. The CDR3 loop is CASSEQPTGTEAFF. The CDR3, as DNA: TGTGCCAGCAGTGAACAGCCGACGGGCACTGAAGCTTTCTTT.

This clone has only a few counts. The chain couples TRBV28 to TRBJ2-3; a weak D match, TRBD2 (5 bases). Per the germline V gene, CDR1 is MDHEN and CDR2 is SYDVKM. This CDR3 spans 13 amino acids. V lost 8 bases to trimming and J lost 2 bases, with 11 bases between them. DNA for the CDR3: TGTGCCAGCCGGAGGCAGCACACAGATACGCAGTATTTT. Translated, it gives CASRRQHTDTQYF.

The genes are TRBV5-1 and TRBJ2-7; tentative D call: TRBD2 (7 bases). The V end lost 0 bases, the J end lost 2 bases, and 18 bases lay between the germline ends. Germline V CDR1 and CDR2: SGHRS, YFSETQ. This CDR3 spans 17 amino acids. CDR3 residues: CASSLVAGGGLTYEQYF. For the CDR3, the DNA is TGCGCCAGCAGCTTGGTCGCTGGCGGGGGCCTTACCTACGAGCAGTACTTC.

In the case of this clone: Other DNA sequences of this sample code for an identical CDR3. The chain carries TRBV28 and TRBJ1-2; no reliable D call. The V gene lost 3 bases and the J gene lost 5 bases, with 10 bases spanning the gap. The CDR3 extends over 13 amino acids. The germline gives CDR1 MDHEN, CDR2 SYDVKM. This chain's CDR3 is CASSLPGGYGYTF. For the CDR3, the DNA is TGTGCCAGCAGTTTGCCAGGAGGGTATGGCTACACCTTC.

With regard to this clone: Compared with germline, one end of the junction differs, possibly owing to a read error. V usage is TRBV4-1 and J usage is TRBJ1-2; no clear D gene. The CDR3 contains 19 residues. Per germline, CDR1 MGHRA and CDR2 YSYEKL. The CDR3 loop reads CASSQPTLSRVVRFTVPLF. The CDR3 bases are TGCGCCAGCAGCCAACCGACTTTATCGCGGGTGGTTCGGTTCACCGTCCCACTCTTC.